A selection of T cell receptor beta chains follows, all from one sample in a study of T cells in localized non-small cell lung cancer. TCRdb's table, derived via immunoSEQ multiplex PCR, lists solely in-frame clones and lacks some. In the table there are tens of thousands of clones, 88% of which are singletons. Here the sequenced sample was peripheral blood, taken before any cancer treatment. The receptor source for this set is a woman aged 35 to 69 with stage I lung adenocarcinoma. Both conserved end residues are part of each CDR3. The D gene is left open where the match is weak. Clone size is given for some rows only: seen once, a few or many times, or a class if the clone is expanded.

J: TRBJ2-5; V: TRBV11-3; D: TRBD2; size: NA; DNA: TGTGCCAGCAGCCCTGGACTAGCGGGGAGGCAAGAGACCCAGTACTTC; CDR3: CASSPGLAGRQETQYF
J: TRBJ1-1; V: TRBV9; D: TRBD1; size: NA; DNA: TGTGCCAGCAGCGGTAGACAGGGAAGGTCTGAAGCTTTCTTT; CDR3: CASSGRQGRSEAFF
J: TRBJ2-1; V: TRBV6-5; D: NA; size: NA; DNA: TGTGCCAGCAGAAAGGACAGAAGCTCCTACAATGAGCAGTTCTTC; CDR3: CASRKDRSSYNEQFF
J: TRBJ2-7; V: TRBV18; D: NA; size: NA; DNA: TGTGCCAGCTCACCAGTCGCCTACGAGCAGTACTTC; CDR3: CASSPVAYEQYF
J: TRBJ1-1; V: TRBV5-1; D: NA; size: once; DNA: TGCGCCAGCAGCTTGGCGGCCTACACTGAAGCTTTCTTT; CDR3: CASSLAAYTEAFF
J: TRBJ1-1; V: TRBV30; D: NA; size: NA; DNA: TGTGCCTGGAGTGTACGAGAGAAATACACTGAAGCTTTCTTT; CDR3: CAWSVREKYTEAFF
J: TRBJ2-3; V: TRBV19; D: NA; size: once; DNA: TGTGCCAGTAGGAGGGGAGGAGATACGCAGTATTTT; CDR3: CASRRGGDTQYF
J: TRBJ1-1; V: TRBV11-2; D: NA; size: few; DNA: TGTGCCAGCAGCTTTGGAGGGGAAGCTTTCTTT; CDR3: CASSFGGEAFF
J: TRBJ1-1; V: TRBV18; D: NA; size: NA; DNA: TGTGCCAGCTCACCCCCCCCGGGACGCCGGGGGGACACTGAAGCTTTCTTT; CDR3: CASSPPPGRRGDTEAFF
J: TRBJ2-7; V: TRBV6-1; D: NA; size: NA; DNA: TGTGCCAGCAGTGATGGGACCGGTAGGGGTTACGAGCAGTACTTC; CDR3: CASSDGTGRGYEQYF
J: TRBJ2-7; V: TRBV4-2; D: NA; size: NA; DNA: TGTGCCAGCAGCCAACTCTTGGGGTCGTCCTACGAGCAGTACTTC; CDR3: CASSQLLGSSYEQYF
J: TRBJ2-2; V: TRBV19; D: NA; size: NA; DNA: TGTGCCATCCGGACGGGGACGAACACCGGGGAGCTGTTTTTT; CDR3: CAIRTGTNTGELFF
J: TRBJ2-3; V: TRBV13; D: TRBD2; size: NA; DNA: TGTGCCAGCAGGGCGAAACTAGCGGGGGGGCCCCCAGATACGCAGTATTTT; CDR3: CASRAKLAGGPPDTQYF